These T cell receptor beta chains were read from a single sample in a study of blood T cells in healthy people across ages. MiXCR was run by TCRdb on the 5' RACE reads, yielding one entry per CDR3 protein. The data hold 1.5 million to 2 million distinct CDR3 sequences, with 28% observed a single time. The sequencing input was blood. The receptors stem from a woman aged 25 to 39 in good health. CDR3s include the opening cysteine and the closing phenylalanine or tryptophan. Each record gives: CDR3 DNA, CDR3 protein, V gene, D gene, J gene, clone size. The D gene is left open where the match is weak. Part of the rows lack a size; the others show once, few, many or a class for expanded clones.

TGTGCCGGCAGTTACGGAAGGGGGCACAATCAGCCCCAGCATTTT	CAGSYGRGHNQPQHF	TRBV6-5	TRBD1	TRBJ1-5	-
TGTGCCAGCGGCCGAAAGGTTAGCAATCAGCCCCAGCATTTT	CASGRKVSNQPQHF	TRBV11-2	-	TRBJ1-5	-
TGCAGTGCTAGAGATCTCGGCGGACAGTCCCGTTGGGATACGCAGTATTTT	CSARDLGGQSRWDTQYF	TRBV20-1	-	TRBJ2-3	-
TGTGCCAGCACCTACCGTTTGAGTTACGAGCAGTACTTC	CASTYRLSYEQYF	TRBV7-8	-	TRBJ2-7	many
TGCAGTGCACGGACTAGCGGGAGTCTCCACGAGCAGTACTTC	CSARTSGSLHEQYF	TRBV20-1	TRBD2	TRBJ2-7	few
TGTGCCAGCAGTTACGAGGCCGCAGAGCACACTGAAGCTTTCTTT	CASSYEAAEHTEAFF	TRBV6-6	-	TRBJ1-1	few
TGTGCCAGCAGCCCAGTTCTGAACACCGGGGAGCTGTTTTTT	CASSPVLNTGELFF	TRBV11-2	-	TRBJ2-2	-
TGTGCCAGCAGACAGGGGGCGACCGGGGAGCTGTTTTTT	CASRQGATGELFF	TRBV28	TRBD1	TRBJ2-2	once
TGTGCCAGCAGCTTAGGATCGGGAGACACCATATATTTT	CASSLGSGDTIYF	TRBV11-2	-	TRBJ1-3	once
TGTGCCAGCGGCCGGCCAGGGGCGCGAGGCGAGCAGTACTTC	CASGRPGARGEQYF	TRBV7-2	-	TRBJ2-7	few
TGTGCCAGCAGTGCGTACAGGGTGCCAGCCTACGAGCAGTACTTC	CASSAYRVPAYEQYF	TRBV6-7	-	TRBJ2-7	-
TGTGCCAGCATCCCCGGGACAGGGGGTGCCTATGGCTACACCTTC	CASIPGTGGAYGYTF	TRBV12-3/TRBV12-4	TRBD1	TRBJ1-2	-
TGCAGTGCTAAGGTCACCGGGGCCCCAACCTACGAGCAGTACTTC	CSAKVTGAPTYEQYF	TRBV20-1	-	TRBJ2-7	-
TGCGCCAGCAGCCAGTTCACCGGCCCGACTAGCGGGAGCTACGAGCAGTACTTC	CASSQFTGPTSGSYEQYF	TRBV4-3	TRBD2	TRBJ2-7	-
TGCGCCAGCAGCGGGTCTCGGGGGAATCTTAAGGAAAAACTGTTTTTT	CASSGSRGNLKEKLFF	TRBV5-1	-	TRBJ1-4	-
TGTGCCAGCAGACCGGGACTAGCGACCTACAATGAGCAGTTCTTC	CASRPGLATYNEQFF	TRBV2	TRBD2	TRBJ2-1	-
TGTGCCAGCAGCGTAGCTTTAGCAGAGACCCAGTACTTC	CASSVALAETQYF	TRBV9	-	TRBJ2-5	-